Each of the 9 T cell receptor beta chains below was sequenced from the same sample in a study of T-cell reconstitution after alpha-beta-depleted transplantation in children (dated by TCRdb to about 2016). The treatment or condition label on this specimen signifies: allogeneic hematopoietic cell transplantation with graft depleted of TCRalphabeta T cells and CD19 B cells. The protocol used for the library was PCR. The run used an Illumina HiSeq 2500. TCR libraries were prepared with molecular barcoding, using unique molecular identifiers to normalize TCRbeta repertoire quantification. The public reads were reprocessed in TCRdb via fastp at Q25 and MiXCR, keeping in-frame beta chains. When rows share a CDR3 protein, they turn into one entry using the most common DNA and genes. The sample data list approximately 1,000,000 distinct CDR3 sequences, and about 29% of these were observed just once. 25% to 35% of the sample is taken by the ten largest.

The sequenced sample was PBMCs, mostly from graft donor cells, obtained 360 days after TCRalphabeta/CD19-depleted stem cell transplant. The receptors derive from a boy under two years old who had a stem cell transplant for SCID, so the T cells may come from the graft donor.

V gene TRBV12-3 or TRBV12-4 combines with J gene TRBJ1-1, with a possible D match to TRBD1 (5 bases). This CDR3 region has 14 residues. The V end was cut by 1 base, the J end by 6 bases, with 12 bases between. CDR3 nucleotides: TGTGCCAGCAGTTTAGAGGGACCTATGGCTGAAGCTTTCTTT. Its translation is CASSLEGPMAEAFF.

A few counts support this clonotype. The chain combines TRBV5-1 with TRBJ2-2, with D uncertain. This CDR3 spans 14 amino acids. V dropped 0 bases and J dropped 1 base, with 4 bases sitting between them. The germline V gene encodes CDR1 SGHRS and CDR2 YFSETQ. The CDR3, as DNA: TGCGCCAGCAGCTTGGCCGAGAACACCGGGGAGCTGTTTTTT. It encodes CASSLAENTGELFF.

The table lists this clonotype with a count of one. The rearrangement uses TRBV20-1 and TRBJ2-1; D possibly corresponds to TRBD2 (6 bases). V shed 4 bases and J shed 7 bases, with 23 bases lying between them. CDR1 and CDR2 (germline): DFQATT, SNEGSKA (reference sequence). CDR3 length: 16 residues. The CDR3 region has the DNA TGCAGTGCTATCAAATACAGTGGAGGGGACGGTAATGAGCAGTTCTTC. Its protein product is CSAIKYSGGDGNEQFF.

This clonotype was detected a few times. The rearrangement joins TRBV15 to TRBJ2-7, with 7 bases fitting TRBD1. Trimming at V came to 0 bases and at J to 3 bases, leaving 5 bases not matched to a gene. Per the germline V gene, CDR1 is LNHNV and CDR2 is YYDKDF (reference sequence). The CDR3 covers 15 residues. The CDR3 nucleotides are TGTGCCACCAGCAGAGACAGGGGGAAGTTCTACGAGCAGTACTTC. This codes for CATSRDRGKFYEQYF.

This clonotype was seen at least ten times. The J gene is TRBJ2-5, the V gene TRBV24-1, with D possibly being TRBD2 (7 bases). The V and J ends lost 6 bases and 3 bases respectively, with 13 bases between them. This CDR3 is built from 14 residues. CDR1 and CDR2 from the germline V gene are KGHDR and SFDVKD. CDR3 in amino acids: CATSPQGGEETQYF. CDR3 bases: TGTGCCACCAGTCCACAGGGAGGGGAAGAGACCCAGTACTTC.

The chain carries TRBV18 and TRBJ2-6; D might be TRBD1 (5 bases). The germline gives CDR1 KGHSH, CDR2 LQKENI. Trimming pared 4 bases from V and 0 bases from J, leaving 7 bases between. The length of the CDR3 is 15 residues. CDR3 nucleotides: TGTGCCAGCTCACTACAGGTCTCTGGGGCCAACGTCCTGACTTTC. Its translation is CASSLQVSGANVLTF.

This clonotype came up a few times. CDR3 protein: CASKIGHPTNYGYTF. The CDR3 region has the DNA TGTGCCAGCAAAATCGGACACCCCACTAACTATGGCTACACCTTC. V usage is TRBV6-1 and J usage is TRBJ1-2, with D possibly TRBD1 on 5 matching bases. The V gene's germline CDR1 is MNHNS and CDR2 SASEGT. The ends were cut back, 7 bases at V and 0 bases at J, with 15 bases in the middle. The CDR3 contains 15 residues.

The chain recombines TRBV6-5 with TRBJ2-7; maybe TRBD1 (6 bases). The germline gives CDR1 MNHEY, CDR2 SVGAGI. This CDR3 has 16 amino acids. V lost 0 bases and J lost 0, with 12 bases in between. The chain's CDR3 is CASSYSGALSSYEQYF. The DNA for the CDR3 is TGTGCCAGCAGTTACTCGGGGGCCCTGAGCTCCTACGAGCAGTACTTC.

Here the CDR3 reads CASSQGAGISGANVLTF. The CDR3 coding sequence is TGTGCCAGCAGCCAGGGGGCCGGTATCTCTGGGGCCAACGTCCTGACTTTC. V and J are TRBV4-2 and TRBJ2-6, with TRBD1 as a possible D gene (6 bases). Per the germline V gene, CDR1 is LGHNA and CDR2 is YNFKEQ. The CDR3 runs to 17 residues. Trimming removed 3 bases from V and 0 bases from J, with 12 bases in between.